One and the same sample provided the 10 T cell receptor beta chains below, sequenced in a study of cytomegalovirus exposure and HLA in healthy donors. In the PCR, 60 Vbeta and 13 Jbeta primers were used. Clones were sequenced by immunoSEQ multiplex PCR, and TCRdb holds only the in-frame ones, with some missing. The sample carries tens of thousands of clones, approximately 75% recorded once. The specimen sequenced was PBMCs. Every receptor here comes from a woman aged 40 to 50 in good health and CMV-seropositive.

This clone was counted a single time. This sequence joins TRBV13 and TRBJ2-3, with TRBD2 identical over 7 bases. After removal of 3 bases from V and 0 bases from J, the junction contained 6 bases not matched to a gene. The CDR3 extends over 16 amino acids. CDR1 PRHDT and CDR2 FYEKMQ come from the germline V gene (reference sequence). The CDR3 region has the DNA TGTGCCAGCAGCTTGTCGGGGGGACCGAGCACAGATACGCAGTATTTT. Residues: CASSLSGGPSTDTQYF.

CDR3 sequence: CASSSGVLGNQPQHF. CDR3 coding DNA: TGTGCCAGCAGCTCGGGGGTACTAGGCAATCAGCCCCAGCATTTT. The J gene is TRBJ1-5, the V gene TRBV7-6; a weak D match, TRBD1 (5 bases). The V end lost 4 bases, the J end lost 2 bases, and 12 bases lay between the germline ends. This CDR3 spans 15 amino acids. Germline V gene sequence: CDR1 SGHVS, CDR2 FNYEAQ.

This clone was found a few times. Relative to the germline gene, one junction end is altered; a read error may explain this. This chain joins TRBV7-9 and TRBJ1-3; D not resolved. Germline CDR1 and CDR2: SEHNR and FQNEAQ (reference sequence). The CDR3 has 14 residues. The CDR3, as DNA: TGTGCCAGCAGTTTAGAAATATCTGGAAACACCATATATTTT. Protein product: CASSLEISGNTIYF.

This chain links TRBV5-1 with TRBJ2-3; 9 bases map to TRBD2. V was clipped by 2 bases and J by 3 bases; unmatched bases: 7. The CDR3 is made up of 16 amino acids. Germline V gene sequence: CDR1 SGHRS, CDR2 YFSETQ. The CDR3 here is CASSFRAGGLTDTQYF. In nucleotides, the CDR3 is TGCGCCAGCAGCTTTAGGGCGGGGGGGCTGACAGATACGCAGTATTTT.

The chain uses TRBV2 and TRBJ1-1; 7 nucleotides line up with TRBD1. This CDR3 is built from 12 residues. Trimming at V came to 8 bases and at J to 5 bases, leaving 5 bases not matched to a gene. Germline V gene sequence: CDR1 SNHLY, CDR2 FYNNEI. The CDR3 protein is CASGQGGTEAFF. As DNA, the CDR3 is TGTGCCAGCGGGCAGGGGGGTACTGAAGCTTTCTTT. Supplemented by reference TRBV2 and TRBJ1-1, the full variable domain reads EPEVTQTPSHQVTQMGQEVILRCVPISNHLYFYWYRQILGQKVEFLVSFYNNEISEKSEIFDDQFSVERPDGSNFTLKIRSTKLEDSAMYFCASGQGGTEAFFGQGTRLTVV.

J is TRBJ1-1 and V is TRBV9; the D is unclear. From germline, CDR1 is SGDLS and CDR2 YYNGEE. The length of the CDR3 is 14 residues. V was trimmed by 0 bases and J by 3 bases, leaving 9 bases between them. CDR3 sequence reads: CASSVAPGYTEAFF. CDR3 sequence (DNA): TGTGCCAGCAGCGTAGCGCCGGGATACACTGAAGCTTTCTTT.

J is TRBJ1-1 and V is TRBV9, with D uncertain. Trimming shortened V by 1 base and J by 1 base, and 5 bases separated the two germline ends. CDR1 is SGDLS and CDR2 is YYNGEE in the germline V gene. The CDR3 runs to 13 residues. The CDR3 protein is CASSVLANTEAFF. CDR3 DNA: TGTGCCAGCAGCGTACTGGCGAACACTGAAGCTTTCTTT.

The chain is built from TRBV11-3 and TRBJ1-1; tentatively, D is TRBD1 (6 bases). The CDR3 loop spans 14 amino acids. From germline, CDR1 is SGHNT and CDR2 YENEEA. Trimming took 3 bases from V and 2 from J, leaving 10 bases between them. The CDR3 protein is CASSLDSLNTEAFF. As DNA, the CDR3 is TGTGCCAGCAGCTTGGACAGCCTTAACACTGAAGCTTTCTTT. The whole variable domain, remainder taken from reference TRBV11-3 and TRBJ1-1, is EAGVVQSPRYKIIEKKQPVAFWCNPISGHNTLYWYLQNLGQGPELLIRYENEEAVDDSQLPKDRFSAERLKGVDSTLKIQPAELGDSAVYLCASSLDSLNTEAFFGQGTRLTVV.

V is TRBV2 and J is TRBJ1-3; D is perhaps TRBD1 (6 bases). Germline CDR1 and CDR2: SNHLY and FYNNEI. The V end was cut by 7 bases, the J end by 0 bases, with 16 bases between. The CDR3 has 16 amino acids. CDR3 protein: CASTEQGRGSGNTIYF. The CDR3 DNA is TGTGCCAGCACCGAACAGGGACGCGGCTCTGGAAACACCATATATTTT.

The rearrangement uses TRBV4-1 and TRBJ1-2, with unresolved D. The CDR3 has 16 amino acids. Germline assignment: CDR1 MGHRA and CDR2 YSYEKL. V was pared by 0 bases and J by 8 bases, with 19 bases between. CDR3 region: CASSQDRVGSQRGYTF. CDR3 coding DNA: TGCGCCAGCAGCCAAGATAGGGTCGGCTCACAGCGGGGCTACACCTTC.